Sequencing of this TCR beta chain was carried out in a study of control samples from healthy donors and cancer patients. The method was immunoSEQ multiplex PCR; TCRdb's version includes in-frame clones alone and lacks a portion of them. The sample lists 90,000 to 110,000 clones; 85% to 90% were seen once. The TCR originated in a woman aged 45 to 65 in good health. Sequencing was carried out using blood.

CDR3 region: CASSTGVRNTEAFF. The CDR3 coding sequence is TGTGCCAGCAGCACAGGGGTGAGGAACACTGAAGCTTTCTTT. The rearrangement links TRBV2 to TRBJ1-1, with 7 positions matching TRBD1. The V gene end was trimmed by 6 bases and the J gene end by 1 base; junction bases not matched to a gene: 5. The CDR3 consists of 14 residues. Germline CDR1 and CDR2: SNHLY and FYNNEI. Complete variable domain (other parts from reference TRBV2 and TRBJ1-1): EPEVTQTPSHQVTQMGQEVILRCVPISNHLYFYWYRQILGQKVEFLVSFYNNEISEKSEIFDDQFSVERPDGSNFTLKIRSTKLEDSAMYFCASSTGVRNTEAFFGQGTRLTVV.